The entry that follows covers one T cell receptor beta chain sequence. The data derive from a study of blood T cell repertoires in COVID-19. In the study overall: COVID-19 samples from acute and convalescent phases originated in the United States, Italy and Spain.

The junction had 5 bases not matched to a gene; V was cut back by 4 bases and J by 4 bases. The CDR3 runs 15 residues. Looked up from germline, CDR1 is KGHDR and CDR2 is SFDVKD. Profiled with immunoSEQ multiplex PCR; TCRdb holds only in-frame clones, not every one. Here the sample spans approximately 110,000 clones, more than 80% being singletons. This sequence originates from a woman aged 80 or over with acute or convalescent COVID-19. V and J are TRBV24-1 and TRBJ2-1, with 8 positions matching TRBD1. Sample: peripheral blood. The CDR3 loop reads CATSERQGAYNEQFF. DNA for the CDR3: TGTGCCACCAGTGAAAGGCAGGGGGCTTACAATGAGCAGTTCTTC.